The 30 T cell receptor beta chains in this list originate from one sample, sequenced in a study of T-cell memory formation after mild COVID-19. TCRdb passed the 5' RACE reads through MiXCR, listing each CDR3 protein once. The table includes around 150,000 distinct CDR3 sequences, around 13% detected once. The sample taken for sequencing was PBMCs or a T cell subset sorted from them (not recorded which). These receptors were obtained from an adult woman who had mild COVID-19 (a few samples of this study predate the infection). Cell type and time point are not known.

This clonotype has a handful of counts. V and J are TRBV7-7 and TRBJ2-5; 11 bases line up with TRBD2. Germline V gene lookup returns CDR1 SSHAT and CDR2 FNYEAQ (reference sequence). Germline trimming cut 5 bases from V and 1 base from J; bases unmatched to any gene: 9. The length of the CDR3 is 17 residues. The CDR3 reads CASSRLTSGVLQETQYF. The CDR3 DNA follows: TGTGCCAGCAGCCGACTGACTAGCGGGGTCCTCCAAGAGACCCAGTACTTC.

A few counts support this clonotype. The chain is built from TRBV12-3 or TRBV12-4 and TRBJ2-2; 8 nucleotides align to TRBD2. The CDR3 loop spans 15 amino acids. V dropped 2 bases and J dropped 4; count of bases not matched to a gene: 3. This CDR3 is CASSLSGGGTGELFF. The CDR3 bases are TGTGCCAGCAGTTTAAGCGGGGGAGGCACCGGGGAGCTGTTTTTT.

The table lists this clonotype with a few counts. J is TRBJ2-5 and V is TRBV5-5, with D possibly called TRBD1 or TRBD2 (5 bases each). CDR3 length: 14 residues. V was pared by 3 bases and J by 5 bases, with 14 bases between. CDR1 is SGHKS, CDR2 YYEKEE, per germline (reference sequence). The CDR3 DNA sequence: TGTGCCAGCAGCTCCTCCCAGGGACGGGAGACCCAGTACTTC. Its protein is CASSSSQGRETQYF.

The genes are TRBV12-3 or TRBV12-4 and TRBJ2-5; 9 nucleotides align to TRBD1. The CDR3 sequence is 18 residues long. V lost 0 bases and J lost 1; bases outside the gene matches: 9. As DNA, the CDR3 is TGTGCCAGCAGTTTAGCGCTCTGGACAGGGGTATCCCAAGAGACCCAGTACTTC. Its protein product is CASSLALWTGVSQETQYF.

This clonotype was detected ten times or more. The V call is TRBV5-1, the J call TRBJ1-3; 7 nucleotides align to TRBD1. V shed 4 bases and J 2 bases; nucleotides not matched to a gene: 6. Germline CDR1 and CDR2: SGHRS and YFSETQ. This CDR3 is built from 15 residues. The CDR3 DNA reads TGCGCCAGCAGCGAGCAGGGGGGACCTGGAAACACCATATATTTT. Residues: CASSEQGGPGNTIYF.

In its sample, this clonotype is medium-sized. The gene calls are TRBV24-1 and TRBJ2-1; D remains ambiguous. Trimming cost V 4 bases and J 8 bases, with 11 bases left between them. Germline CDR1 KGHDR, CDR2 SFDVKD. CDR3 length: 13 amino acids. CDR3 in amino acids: CATSEVAWDEQFF. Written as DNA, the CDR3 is TGTGCCACCAGTGAGGTGGCGTGGGATGAGCAGTTCTTC.

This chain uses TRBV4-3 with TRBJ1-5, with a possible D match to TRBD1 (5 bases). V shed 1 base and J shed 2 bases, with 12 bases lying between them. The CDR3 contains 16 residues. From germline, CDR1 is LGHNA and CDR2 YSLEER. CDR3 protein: CASSQGLRGGNQPQHF. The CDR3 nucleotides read TGCGCCAGCAGCCAAGGACTCCGGGGCGGCAATCAGCCCCAGCATTTT.

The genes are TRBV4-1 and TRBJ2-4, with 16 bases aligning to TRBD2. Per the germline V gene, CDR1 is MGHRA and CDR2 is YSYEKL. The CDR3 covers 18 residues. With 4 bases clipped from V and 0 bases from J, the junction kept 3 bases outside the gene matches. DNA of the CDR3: TGCGCCAGCAGCCTGGGACTAGCGGGGGGGATAGCCAAAAACATTCAGTACTTC. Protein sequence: CASSLGLAGGIAKNIQYF.

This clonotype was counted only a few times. The CDR3 region is CATSDTTGASNEQFF. CDR3 coding DNA: TGTGCCACCAGTGACACAACAGGGGCCTCCAATGAGCAGTTCTTC. The V call is TRBV24-1, the J call TRBJ2-1; 7 positions agree with TRBD1. Looked up from germline, CDR1 is KGHDR and CDR2 is SFDVKD. V trimming: 4 bases; J trimming: 6 bases; junction bases outside the gene matches: 8. CDR3 length: 15 amino acids.

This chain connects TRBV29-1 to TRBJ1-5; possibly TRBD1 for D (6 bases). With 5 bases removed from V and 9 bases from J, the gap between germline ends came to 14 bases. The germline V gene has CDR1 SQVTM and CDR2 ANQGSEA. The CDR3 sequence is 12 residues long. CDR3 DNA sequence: TGCAGCGTTTCAGGGGTCGGGGGGCCCCAGCATTTT. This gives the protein CSVSGVGGPQHF.

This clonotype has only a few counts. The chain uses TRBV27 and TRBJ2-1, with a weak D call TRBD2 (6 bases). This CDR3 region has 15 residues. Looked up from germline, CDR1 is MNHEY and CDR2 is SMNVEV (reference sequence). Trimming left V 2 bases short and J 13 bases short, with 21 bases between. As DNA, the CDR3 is TGTGCCAGCAGTTTACTCGGGGGACGGGGATTATTACAGTTCTTC. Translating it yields CASSLLGGRGLLQFF.

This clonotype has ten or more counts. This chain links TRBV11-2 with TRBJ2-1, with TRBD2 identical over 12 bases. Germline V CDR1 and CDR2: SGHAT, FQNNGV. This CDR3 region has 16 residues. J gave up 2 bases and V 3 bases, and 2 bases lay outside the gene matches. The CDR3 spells CASSLRTSGTYNEQFF. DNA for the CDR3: TGTGCCAGCAGCTTGCGGACTAGCGGGACCTACAATGAGCAGTTCTTC.

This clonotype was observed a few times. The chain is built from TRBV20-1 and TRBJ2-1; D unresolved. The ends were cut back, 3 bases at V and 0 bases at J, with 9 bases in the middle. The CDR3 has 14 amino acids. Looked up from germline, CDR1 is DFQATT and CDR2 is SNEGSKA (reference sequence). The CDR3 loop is CSASGLDSYNEQFF. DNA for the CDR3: TGCAGTGCTAGTGGGCTAGACTCCTACAATGAGCAGTTCTTC.

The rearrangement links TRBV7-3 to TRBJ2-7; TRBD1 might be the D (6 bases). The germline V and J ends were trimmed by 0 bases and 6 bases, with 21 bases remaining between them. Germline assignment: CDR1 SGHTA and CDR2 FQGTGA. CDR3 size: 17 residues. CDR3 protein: CASSLTPAAGVLGEQYF. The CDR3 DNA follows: TGTGCCAGCAGCTTAACCCCTGCGGCAGGGGTATTGGGCGAGCAGTACTTC. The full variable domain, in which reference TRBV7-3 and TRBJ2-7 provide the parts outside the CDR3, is GAGVSQTPSNKVTEKGKYVELRCDPISGHTALYWYRQSLGQGPEFLIYFQGTGAADDSGLPNDRFFAVRPEGSVSTLKIQRTERGDSAVYLCASSLTPAAGVLGEQYFGPGTRLTVT.

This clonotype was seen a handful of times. The DNA for the CDR3 is TGTGCCTGGAGTACGGCATTTGAAGCTTTCTTT. It translates to CAWSTAFEAFF. The genes are TRBV30 and TRBJ1-1, with D uncertain. V lost 2 bases and J 7 bases, leaving 8 bases between the germline ends. This CDR3 region has 11 residues. Germline CDR1 GTSNPN, CDR2 SVGIG (reference sequence).

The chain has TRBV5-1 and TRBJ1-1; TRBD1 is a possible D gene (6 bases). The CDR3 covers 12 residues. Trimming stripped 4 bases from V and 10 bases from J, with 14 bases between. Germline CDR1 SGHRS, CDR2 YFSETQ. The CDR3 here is CASSLQGGGAFF. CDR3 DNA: TGCGCCAGCAGCCTACAGGGTGGGGGAGCTTTCTTT. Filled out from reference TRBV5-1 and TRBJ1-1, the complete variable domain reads KAGVTQTPRYLIKTRGQQVTLSCSPISGHRSVSWYQQTPGQGLQFLFEYFSETQRNKGNFPGRFSGRQFSNSRSEMNVSTLELGDSALYLCASSLQGGGAFFGQGTRLTVV.

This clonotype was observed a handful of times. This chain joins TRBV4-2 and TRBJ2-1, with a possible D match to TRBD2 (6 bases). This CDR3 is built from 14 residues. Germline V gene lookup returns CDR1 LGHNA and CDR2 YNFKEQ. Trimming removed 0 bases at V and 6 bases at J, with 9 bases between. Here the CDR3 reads CASSQEGGLNEQFF. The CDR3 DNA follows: TGTGCCAGCAGCCAAGAGGGAGGCCTCAATGAGCAGTTCTTC.

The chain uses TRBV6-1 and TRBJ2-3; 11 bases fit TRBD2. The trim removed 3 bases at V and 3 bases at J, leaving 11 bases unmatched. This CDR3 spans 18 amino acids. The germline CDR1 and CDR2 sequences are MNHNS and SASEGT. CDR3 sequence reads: CASSEKVLAGGKTDTQYF. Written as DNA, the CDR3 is TGTGCCAGCAGTGAGAAGGTCCTAGCGGGAGGTAAAACAGATACGCAGTATTTT.

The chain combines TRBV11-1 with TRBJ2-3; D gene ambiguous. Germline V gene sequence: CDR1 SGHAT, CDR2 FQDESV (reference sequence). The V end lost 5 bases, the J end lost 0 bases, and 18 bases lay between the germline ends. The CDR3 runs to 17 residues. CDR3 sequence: CASSRYLKTVSTDTQYF. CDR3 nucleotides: TGTGCCAGCAGCCGGTACCTAAAGACTGTGAGCACAGATACGCAGTATTTT.

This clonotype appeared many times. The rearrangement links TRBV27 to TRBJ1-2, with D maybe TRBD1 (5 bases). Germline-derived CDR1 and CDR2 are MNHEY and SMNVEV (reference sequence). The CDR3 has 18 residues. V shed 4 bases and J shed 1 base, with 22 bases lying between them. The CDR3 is CASSSLLGRWFLNYGYTF. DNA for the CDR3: TGTGCCAGCAGTTCACTTTTGGGACGTTGGTTTCTTAACTATGGCTACACCTTC.

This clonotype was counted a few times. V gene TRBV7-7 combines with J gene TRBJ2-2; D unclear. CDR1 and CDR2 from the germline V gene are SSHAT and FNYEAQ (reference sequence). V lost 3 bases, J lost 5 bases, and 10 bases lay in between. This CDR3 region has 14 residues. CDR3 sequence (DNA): TGTGCCAGCAGCTTCCTCCTATCTACCGGGGAGCTGTTTTTT. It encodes CASSFLLSTGELFF.

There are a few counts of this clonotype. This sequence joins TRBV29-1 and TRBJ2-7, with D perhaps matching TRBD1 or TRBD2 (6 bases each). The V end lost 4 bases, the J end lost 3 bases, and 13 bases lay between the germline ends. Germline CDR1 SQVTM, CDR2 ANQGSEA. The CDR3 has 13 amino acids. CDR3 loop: CSVVGGQNYEQYF. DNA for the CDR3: TGCAGCGTTGTAGGGGGGCAGAACTACGAGCAGTACTTC.

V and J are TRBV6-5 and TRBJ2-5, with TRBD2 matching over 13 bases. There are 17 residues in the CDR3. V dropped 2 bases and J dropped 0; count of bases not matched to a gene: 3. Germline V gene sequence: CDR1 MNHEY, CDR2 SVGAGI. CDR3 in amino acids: CASSYGGLAGYQETQYF. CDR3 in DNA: TGTGCCAGCAGTTACGGGGGACTAGCGGGGTACCAAGAGACCCAGTACTTC.

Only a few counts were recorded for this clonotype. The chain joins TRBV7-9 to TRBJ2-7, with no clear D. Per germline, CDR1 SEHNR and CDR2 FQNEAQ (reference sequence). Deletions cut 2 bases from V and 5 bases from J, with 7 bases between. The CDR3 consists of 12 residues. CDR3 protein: CASSLRENEQYF. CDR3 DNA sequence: TGTGCCAGCAGCTTAAGGGAAAACGAGCAGTACTTC.

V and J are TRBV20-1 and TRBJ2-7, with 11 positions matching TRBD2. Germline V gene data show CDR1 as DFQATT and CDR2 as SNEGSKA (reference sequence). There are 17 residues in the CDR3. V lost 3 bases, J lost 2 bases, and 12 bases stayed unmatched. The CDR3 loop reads CSASDLSGGDWTYEQYF. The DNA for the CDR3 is TGCAGTGCTAGCGATCTTAGCGGGGGGGATTGGACCTACGAGCAGTACTTC.

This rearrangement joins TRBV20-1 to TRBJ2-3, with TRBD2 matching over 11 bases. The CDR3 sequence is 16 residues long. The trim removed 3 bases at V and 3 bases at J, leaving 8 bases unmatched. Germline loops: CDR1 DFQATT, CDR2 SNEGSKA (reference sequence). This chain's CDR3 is CSASILAGDETDTQYF. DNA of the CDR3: TGCAGTGCTAGCATACTAGCGGGGGATGAGACAGATACGCAGTATTTT.

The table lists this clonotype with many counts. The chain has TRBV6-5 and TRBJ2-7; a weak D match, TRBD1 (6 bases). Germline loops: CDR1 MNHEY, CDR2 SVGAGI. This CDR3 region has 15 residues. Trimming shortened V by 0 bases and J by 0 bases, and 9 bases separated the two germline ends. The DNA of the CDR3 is TGTGCCAGCAGTTACTCGGCGGACAGCTCCTACGAGCAGTACTTC. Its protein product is CASSYSADSSYEQYF.

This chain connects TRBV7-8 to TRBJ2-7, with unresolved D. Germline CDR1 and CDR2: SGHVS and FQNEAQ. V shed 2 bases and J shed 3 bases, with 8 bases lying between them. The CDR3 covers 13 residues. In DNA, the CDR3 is TGTGCCAGCAGCTTACAATGGGACTACGAGCAGTACTTC. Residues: CASSLQWDYEQYF.

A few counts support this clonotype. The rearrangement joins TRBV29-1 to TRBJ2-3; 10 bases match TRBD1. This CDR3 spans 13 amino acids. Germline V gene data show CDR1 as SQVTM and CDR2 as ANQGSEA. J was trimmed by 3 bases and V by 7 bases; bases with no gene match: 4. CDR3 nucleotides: TGCAGCGGGCTGGGACAGGGGACAGATACGCAGTATTTT. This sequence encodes CSGLGQGTDTQYF.

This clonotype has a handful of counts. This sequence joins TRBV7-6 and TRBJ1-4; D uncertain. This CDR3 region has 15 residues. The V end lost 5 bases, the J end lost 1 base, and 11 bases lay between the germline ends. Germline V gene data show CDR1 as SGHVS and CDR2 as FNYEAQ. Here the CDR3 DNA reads TGTGCCAGCAGCCATCGGTTAGGAACTAATGAAAAACTGTTTTTT. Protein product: CASSHRLGTNEKLFF.